The source of this T cell receptor (beta chain) is a study of blood T cell repertoires in COVID-19. Study overall: PBMCs, B-cell-depleted T cells, or T cells provided the cDNA or gDNA that made up the material.

Source study methods: Cell counts per sample came from amplifying reference gene primers. This table comes from immunoSEQ multiplex PCR, and its TCRdb copy is limited to in-frame clones, with some not included. V and J calls and clone size follow that table, whereas D and trimming were derived from the DNA. The profile shows more than 35,000 clones, less than 95% of them singletons. The V and J ends lost 0 bases and 4 bases respectively, with 13 bases between them. CDR1 SGHKS and CDR2 YYEKEE come from the germline V gene (reference sequence). The CDR3 extends over 15 amino acids. The gene calls are TRBV5-5 and TRBJ1-2, with D unclear. The clonotype comes from a human donor in a cohort sampled during active COVID-19. Sequenced input: peripheral blood. This chain's CDR3 is CASSLVKPVSYGYTF. CDR3 coding DNA: TGTGCCAGCAGCTTGGTGAAGCCCGTTTCCTATGGCTACACCTTC.